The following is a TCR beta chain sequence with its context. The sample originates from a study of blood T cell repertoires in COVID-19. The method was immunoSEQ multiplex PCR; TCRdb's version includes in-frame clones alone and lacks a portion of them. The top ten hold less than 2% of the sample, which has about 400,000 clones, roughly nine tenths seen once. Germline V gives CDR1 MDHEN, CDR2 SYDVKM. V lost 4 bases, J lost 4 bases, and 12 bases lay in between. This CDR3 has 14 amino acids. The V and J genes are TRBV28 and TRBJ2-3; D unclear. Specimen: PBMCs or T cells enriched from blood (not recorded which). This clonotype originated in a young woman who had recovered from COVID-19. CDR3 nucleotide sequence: TGTGCCAGCAGTTCCGTGAAGCAGGCAGATACGCAGTATTTT. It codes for CASSSVKQADTQYF.